The rows below give T cell receptor beta chains drawn from one sample of a study of blood T cell repertoires in COVID-19. The table came from immunoSEQ multiplex PCR; TCRdb's copy has only in-frame clones and leaves some out. In the table there are under 250,000 clones, around 80% of which are singletons. Sequencing was carried out using peripheral blood. These receptors originate from a human donor in a cohort sampled during active COVID-19. The CDR3 runs from the conserved cysteine through the conserved F or W.

V gene	J gene	CDR3 protein
TRBV30	TRBJ1-2	CAWSVQGAGGYTF
TRBV4-1	TRBJ2-5	CASSQILTGQDRTQYF
TRBV6-5	TRBJ2-1	CASSYSGKTGGNEQFF
TRBV30	TRBJ2-3	CAWSVLEGDTQYF
TRBV24-1	TRBJ2-5	CATSDLTGDRGFAETQYF
TRBV5-4	TRBJ2-6	CASSLEPAMLSGANVLTF
TRBV4-1	TRBJ2-3	CASSQELAGGADTQYF
TRBV18	TRBJ1-1	CASSPPFAARTEAFF
TRBV7-2	TRBJ2-1	CASSSSLVGGVF
TRBV6-5	TRBJ2-1	CASSYGVYNEQFF
TRBV7-9	TRBJ2-3	CASSLAGLAGNTDTQYF
TRBV5-8	TRBJ1-5	CASSFFKGDDQPQHF
TRBV3-1/TRBV3-2	TRBJ1-2	CASSQGRVPRYGYTF
TRBV19	TRBJ2-7	CASSRISHSSYEQYF
TRBV11-2	TRBJ2-5	CASSSAMGGSRETQYF
TRBV4-2	TRBJ2-7	CASSQGPGQGRPYEQYF
TRBV25-1	TRBJ1-6	CASNPGVDRGDSPLHF
TRBV10-3	TRBJ2-7	CAISDSTAGVGKQYF
TRBV5-1	TRBJ2-6	CASSSGDSGANVLTF
TRBV29-1	TRBJ2-2	CSVSRDYQTGELFF
TRBV11-2	TRBJ1-1	CASSLGRNTEAFF
TRBV27	TRBJ1-1	CASSGRDRHTEAFF
TRBV4-1	TRBJ1-2	CASSQPGQTYYGYTF
TRBV5-1	TRBJ2-3	CASSYKDTQYF
TRBV12-5	TRBJ1-1	CASARMNTEAFF
TRBV12-5	TRBJ2-1	CASASEVYNEQFF
TRBV7-9	TRBJ1-1	CASSLHQVNTEAFF
TRBV27	TRBJ2-3	CASSWDIQPTDTQYF
TRBV11-2	TRBJ2-7	CASSLDLGAYEQYF
TRBV5-1	TRBJ2-3	CASSPREGTDTQYF
TRBV24-1	TRBJ1-5	CATSDSTKSGDLNQPQHF
TRBV2	TRBJ1-2	CASSLQGAEGYTF
TRBV11-3	TRBJ1-1	CASSPEARSTEAFF
TRBV7-2	TRBJ1-1	CASSPGTEMNTEAFF
TRBV18	TRBJ1-1	CASSPTRIGTEAFF
TRBV5-1	TRBJ1-4	CASSSPGATNEKLFF
TRBV7-2	TRBJ2-1	CASSPATGYRQFF
TRBV7-9	TRBJ2-1	CASSPYNIRGSRDEQFF
TRBV19	TRBJ1-2	CASNDRNYGYTF
TRBV2	TRBJ1-2	CASGRENYGYTF
TRBV11-2	TRBJ2-2	CASSLQGNGELFF
TRBV6-5	TRBJ1-5	CASRTQGRNNQPQHF
TRBV5-6	TRBJ2-3	CASSLGSRRDTQYF
TRBV7-2	TRBJ2-7	CASSLKTGLAGHEQYF
TRBV6-1	TRBJ1-1	CASSELRGITEAFF
TRBV6-5	TRBJ2-1	CASRASGYNEQFF
TRBV2	TRBJ1-5	CASSGDTYQPQHF
TRBV5-8	TRBJ2-3	CASSTLAGPDTQYF
TRBV24-1	TRBJ2-3	CATSDFTNTDTQYF